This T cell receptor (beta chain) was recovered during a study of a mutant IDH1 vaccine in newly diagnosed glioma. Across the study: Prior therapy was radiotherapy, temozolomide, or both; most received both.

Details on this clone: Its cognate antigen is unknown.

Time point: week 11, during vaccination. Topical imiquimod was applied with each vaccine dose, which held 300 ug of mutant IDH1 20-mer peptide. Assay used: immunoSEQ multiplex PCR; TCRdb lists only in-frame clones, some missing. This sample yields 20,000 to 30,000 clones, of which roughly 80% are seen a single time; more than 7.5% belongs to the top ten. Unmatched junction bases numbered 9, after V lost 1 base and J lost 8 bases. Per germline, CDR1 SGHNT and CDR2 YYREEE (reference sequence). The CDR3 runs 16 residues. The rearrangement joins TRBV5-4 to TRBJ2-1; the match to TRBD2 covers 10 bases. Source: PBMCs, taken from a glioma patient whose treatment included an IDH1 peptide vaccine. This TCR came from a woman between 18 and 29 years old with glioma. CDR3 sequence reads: CASSLRTSGIADEQFF. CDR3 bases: TGTGCCAGCAGCTTGCGTACTAGCGGGATAGCGGATGAGCAGTTCTTC.